A selection of T cell receptor beta chains follows, all from one sample in a study of blood T cell repertoires in COVID-19. The method was immunoSEQ multiplex PCR; TCRdb's version includes in-frame clones alone and lacks a portion of them. The table shows 150,000 to 190,000 clones, with roughly 71% occurring only once. The source material was peripheral blood. The receptors come from a woman at least 80 years old with acute or convalescent COVID-19. Both conserved end residues are trimmed from each CDR3. D genes are given only for firm matches. Rows give clone size only sometimes, using once, few, many, or a class for an expanded clone.

. TRBD1 TRBV15 ATSLDRGTYGYT
. TRBD1 TRBV6-5 ASRSQGAQEETQY
. TRBD2 TRBV19 ASRLIGTSGRAGNEQF
. TRBD1 TRBV3-1/TRBV3-2 ASSQGTVSSNQPQH
. . TRBV12-3/TRBV12-4 ASKLGLAGPLF
once . TRBV28 ASITAGETGNTIY
. TRBD2 TRBV10-3 AIRDGTSGADTQY
. TRBD1 TRBV29-1 SVQRGRDRSTDTQY
few . TRBV5-4 ASSLAAQGHIEAF
. TRBD2 TRBV7-7 ASSSGLAGPGELF
few TRBD1 TRBV6-2/TRBV6-3 ASSSGQTLWVQPQH
. . TRBV7-8 ASSSRRDPTTGELF
. . TRBV3-1/TRBV3-2 ASSQDRLQPQH
. . TRBV6-6 ASLTGISNQPQH
. . TRBV7-8 ASRTQGNNSPLH